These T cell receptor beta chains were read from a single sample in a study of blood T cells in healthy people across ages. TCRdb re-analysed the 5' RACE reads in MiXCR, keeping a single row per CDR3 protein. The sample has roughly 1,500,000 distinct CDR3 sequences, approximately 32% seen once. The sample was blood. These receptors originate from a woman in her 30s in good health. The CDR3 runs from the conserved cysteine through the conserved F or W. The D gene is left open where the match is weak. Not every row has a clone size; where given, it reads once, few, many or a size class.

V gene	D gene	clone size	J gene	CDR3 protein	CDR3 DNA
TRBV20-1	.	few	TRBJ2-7	CSAGGGSGHSYEQYF	TGCAGTGCTGGGGGGGGATCGGGACACTCCTACGAGCAGTACTTC
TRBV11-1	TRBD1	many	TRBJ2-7	CATQVDRDQREQYF	TGTGCGACTCAAGTAGACAGGGACCAACGCGAGCAGTACTTC
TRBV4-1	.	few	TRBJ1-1	CASRGGSEAFF	TGCGCCAGCAGGGGGGGGAGTGAAGCTTTCTTT
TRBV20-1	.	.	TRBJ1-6	CSARDWGLANSPLHF	TGCAGTGCCCGGGACTGGGGTCTGGCGAATTCACCCCTCCACTTT
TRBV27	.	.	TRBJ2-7	CASTHGIGAYEQYF	TGTGCCAGCACCCACGGTATAGGAGCCTACGAGCAGTACTTC
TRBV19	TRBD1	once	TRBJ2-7	CASSLNWRTGFSYEQYF	TGTGCCAGTAGTTTGAATTGGAGGACAGGGTTCTCCTACGAGCAGTACTTC
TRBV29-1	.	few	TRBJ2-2	CSVEKGPGELFF	TGCAGCGTTGAAAAGGGTCCCGGGGAGCTGTTTTTT
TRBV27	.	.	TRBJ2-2	CASRRAPSGELFF	TGTGCCAGCAGGAGGGCTCCCAGCGGGGAGCTGTTTTTT
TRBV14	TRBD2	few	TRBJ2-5	CASSQELAGDIQETQYF	TGTGCCAGCAGCCAAGAGCTAGCGGGGGATATCCAAGAGACCCAGTACTTC
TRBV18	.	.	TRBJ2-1	CASSPWGAEQFF	TGTGCCAGCTCACCCTGGGGGGCTGAGCAGTTCTTC
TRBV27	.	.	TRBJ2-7	CASSLYGGVSYEQYF	TGTGCCAGCAGTTTATATGGCGGGGTCTCCTACGAGCAGTACTTC
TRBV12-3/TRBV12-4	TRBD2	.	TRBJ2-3	CASSLALTSGRDTQYF	TGTGCCAGCAGTTTAGCGCTAACTAGCGGGAGGGATACGCAGTATTTT
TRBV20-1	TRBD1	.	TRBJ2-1	CSAYSRQGNEQFF	TGCAGTGCTTATAGTCGACAGGGGAATGAGCAGTTCTTC
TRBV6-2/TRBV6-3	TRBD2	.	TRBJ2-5	CASSSPRLAGETQYF	TGTGCCAGCAGTTCTCCCCGACTAGCGGGAGAGACCCAGTACTTC
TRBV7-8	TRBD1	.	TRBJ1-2	CASSLDKSRTGGISNYGYTF	TGTGCCAGCAGCTTAGACAAATCACGGACAGGGGGAATCTCTAACTATGGCTACACCTTC
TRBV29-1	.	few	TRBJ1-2	CSVEGETGVNYGYTF	TGCAGCGTTGAAGGCGAGACAGGAGTTAACTATGGCTACACCTTC
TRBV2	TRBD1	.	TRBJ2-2	CASTTGVSTGELFF	TGTGCCAGCACGACAGGGGTTTCCACCGGGGAGCTGTTTTTT
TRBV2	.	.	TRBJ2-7	CASGVGPYNEQYF	TGTGCCAGCGGGGTTGGTCCCTACAACGAGCAGTACTTC
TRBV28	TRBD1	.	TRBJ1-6	CASSRGTGANSPLHF	TGTGCCAGCAGCCGAGGGACAGGGGCTAATTCACCCCTCCACTTT
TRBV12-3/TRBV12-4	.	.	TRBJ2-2	CASTLQGLYTGELFF	TGTGCCAGCACCCTCCAGGGACTCTACACCGGGGAGCTGTTTTTT
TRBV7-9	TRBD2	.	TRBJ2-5	CASSLWAGVSQETQYF	TGTGCCAGCAGCTTATGGGCGGGGGTGAGTCAAGAGACCCAGTACTTC
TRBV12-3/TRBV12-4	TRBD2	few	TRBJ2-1	CASSTRTSSYNEQFF	TGTGCCAGCAGTACCAGGACTAGCTCCTACAATGAGCAGTTCTTC
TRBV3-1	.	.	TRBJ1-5	CASSAKGEGNQPQHF	TGTGCCAGCAGCGCCAAGGGGGAGGGAAATCAGCCCCAGCATTTT
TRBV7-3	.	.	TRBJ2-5	CASSEDLETQYF	TGTGCCAGCAGCGAGGACTTGGAGACCCAGTACTTC
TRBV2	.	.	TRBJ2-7	CASSGTSPYYGYEQYF	TGTGCCAGCAGCGGGACATCCCCCTACTATGGCTACGAGCAGTACTTC
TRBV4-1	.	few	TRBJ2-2	CASSQVISGVANTGELFF	TGCGCCAGCAGCCAAGTGATATCGGGAGTGGCGAACACCGGGGAGCTGTTTTTT
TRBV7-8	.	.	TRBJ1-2	CAISTWNYGYTF	TGTGCCATCAGTACGTGGAACTATGGCTACACCTTC
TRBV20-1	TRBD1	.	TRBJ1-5	CSARDWSRGQNQPQHF	TGCAGTGCTAGAGATTGGTCCAGGGGGCAGAATCAGCCCCAGCATTTT
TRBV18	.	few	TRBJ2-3	CASSPREWGTDTQYF	TGTGCCAGCTCACCCAGGGAATGGGGCACAGATACGCAGTATTTT
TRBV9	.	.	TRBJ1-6	CASSEDSMANSPLHF	TGTGCCAGCAGCGAAGACTCGATGGCTAATTCACCCCTCCACTTT
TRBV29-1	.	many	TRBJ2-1	CSVEVSTWGSEQFF	TGCAGCGTTGAAGTTTCTACTTGGGGGAGCGAGCAGTTCTTC
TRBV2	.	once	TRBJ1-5	CASSVDSEGRNSNQPQHF	TGTGCCAGTAGTGTTGATTCTGAGGGGAGAAATAGCAATCAGCCCCAGCATTTT
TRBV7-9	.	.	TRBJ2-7	CASSSTGRGNEQYF	TGTGCCAGCAGCTCCACGGGCAGAGGTAATGAGCAGTACTTC
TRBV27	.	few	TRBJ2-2	CASLKTGTFANTGELFF	TGTGCCAGCCTGAAGACAGGGACTTTCGCGAACACCGGGGAGCTGTTTTTT
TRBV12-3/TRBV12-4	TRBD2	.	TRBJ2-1	CASSSPGLAEYNEQFF	TGTGCCAGCAGTTCCCCGGGACTAGCGGAGTACAATGAGCAGTTCTTC
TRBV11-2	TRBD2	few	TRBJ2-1	CASSVSGTEQFF	TGTGCCAGCAGCGTTAGCGGGACTGAGCAGTTCTTC
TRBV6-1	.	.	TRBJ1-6	CASRSPGFNSPLHF	TGTGCCAGCAGGTCCCCGGGTTTTAATTCACCCCTCCACTTT
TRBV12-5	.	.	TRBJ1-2	CASGYSGNYGYTF	TGCGCTAGTGGTTACTCAGGGAACTATGGCTACACCTTC
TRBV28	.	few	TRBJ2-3	CASSPLGSVPSTDTQYF	TGTGCCAGCAGTCCCCTGGGAAGCGTACCGAGCACAGATACGCAGTATTTT
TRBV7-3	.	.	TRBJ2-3	CASSLMVSGSDTQYF	TGTGCCAGCAGCTTAATGGTCTCTGGGTCAGATACGCAGTATTTT